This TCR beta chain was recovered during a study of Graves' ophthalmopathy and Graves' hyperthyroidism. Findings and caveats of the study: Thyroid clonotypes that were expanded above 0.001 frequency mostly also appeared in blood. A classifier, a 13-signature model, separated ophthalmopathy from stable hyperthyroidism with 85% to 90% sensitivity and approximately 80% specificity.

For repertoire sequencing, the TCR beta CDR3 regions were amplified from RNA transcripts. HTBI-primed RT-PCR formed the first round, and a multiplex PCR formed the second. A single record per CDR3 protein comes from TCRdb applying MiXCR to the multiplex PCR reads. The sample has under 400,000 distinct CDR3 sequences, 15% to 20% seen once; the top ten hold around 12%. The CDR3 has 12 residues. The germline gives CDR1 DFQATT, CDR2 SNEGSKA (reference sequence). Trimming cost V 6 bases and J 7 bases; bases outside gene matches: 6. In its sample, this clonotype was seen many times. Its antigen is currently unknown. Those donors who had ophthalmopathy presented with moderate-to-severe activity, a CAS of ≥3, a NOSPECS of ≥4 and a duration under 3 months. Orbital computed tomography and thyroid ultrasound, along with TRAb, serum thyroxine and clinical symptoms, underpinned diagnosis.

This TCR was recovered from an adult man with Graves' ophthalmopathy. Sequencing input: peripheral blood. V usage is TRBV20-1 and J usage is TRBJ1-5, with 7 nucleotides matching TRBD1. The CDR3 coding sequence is TGCAGTGCCGGGAGGGGGCTCCAGCCCCAGCATTTT. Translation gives CSAGRGLQPQHF.